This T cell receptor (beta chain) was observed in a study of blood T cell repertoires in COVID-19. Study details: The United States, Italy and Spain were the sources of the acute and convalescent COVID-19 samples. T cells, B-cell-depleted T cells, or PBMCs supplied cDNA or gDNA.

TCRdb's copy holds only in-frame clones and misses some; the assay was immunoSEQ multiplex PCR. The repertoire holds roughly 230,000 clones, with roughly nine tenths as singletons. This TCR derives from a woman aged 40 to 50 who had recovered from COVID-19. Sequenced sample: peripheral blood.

The CDR3 DNA follows: TGTGCCAGCAGTTATAACAGGGTGTGGCATGAGCAGTTCTTC. This encodes CASSYNRVWHEQFF. V gene TRBV6-5 combines with J gene TRBJ2-1, with D maybe TRBD1 (6 bases). The CDR3 extends over 14 amino acids. V was clipped by 3 bases and J by 8 bases, with 14 bases between them. Germline lookup yields CDR1 MNHEY and CDR2 SVGAGI.